A single sample is the source of the 20 T cell receptor beta chains below, sequenced in a study of cytomegalovirus exposure and HLA in healthy donors. The PCR had 60 Vbeta and 13 Jbeta primers. The method was immunoSEQ multiplex PCR; TCRdb's version includes in-frame clones alone and lacks a portion of them. The profile shows approximately 70,000 clones, roughly 80% of them singletons. The sample taken for sequencing was PBMCs. The receptors were sampled from a woman aged 30 to 39 in good health and CMV-seronegative.

The chain has TRBV2 and TRBJ1-1; perhaps TRBD1 as D (5 bases). Germline-derived CDR1 and CDR2 are SNHLY and FYNNEI. V lost 8 bases and J 5 bases, leaving 15 bases between the germline ends. The CDR3 is 13 amino acids. This CDR3 is CASGWSGPTEAFF. The DNA of the CDR3 is TGTGCCAGCGGTTGGTCAGGGCCGACTGAAGCTTTCTTT. The full variable domain, in which reference TRBV2 and TRBJ1-1 provide the parts outside the CDR3, is EPEVTQTPSHQVTQMGQEVILRCVPISNHLYFYWYRQILGQKVEFLVSFYNNEISEKSEIFDDQFSVERPDGSNFTLKIRSTKLEDSAMYFCASGWSGPTEAFFGQGTRLTVV.

CDR3 nucleotides: TGTGCCAGCAGCCCGCTGGGACAGAGTGAGCAGTACTTC. Translation: CASSPLGQSEQYF. This sequence joins TRBV7-6 and TRBJ2-7, with TRBD1 matching 7 bases. V lost 5 bases and J lost 7; bases outside the gene matches: 8. The CDR3 length is 13 residues. CDR1 and CDR2 (germline): SGHVS, FNYEAQ.

The CDR3 nucleotides read TGTGCCAGCAGTATCGGGACAGGGAACGGAAACACCATATATTTT. Translation gives CASSIGTGNGNTIYF. The chain links TRBV6-1 to TRBJ1-3; 9 bases agree with TRBD1. There are 15 residues in the CDR3. V was clipped by 5 bases and J by 4 bases; unmatched bases: 6. From germline, CDR1 is MNHNS and CDR2 SASEGT.

The chain couples TRBV28 to TRBJ1-3; weak D call: TRBD1 (5 bases). Looked up from germline, CDR1 is MDHEN and CDR2 is SYDVKM. The CDR3 covers 17 residues. V lost 1 base and J 0 bases, leaving 13 bases between the germline ends. DNA of the CDR3: TGTGCCAGCAGTTTATTAATGCAGGGCCACTCTGGAAACACCATATATTTT. Its protein is CASSLLMQGHSGNTIYF. Combining the CDR3 with reference TRBV28 and TRBJ1-3 gives the whole variable domain DVKVTQSSRYLVKRTGEKVFLECVQDMDHENMFWYRQDPGLGLRLIYFSYDVKMKEKGDIPEGYSVSREKKERFSLILESASTNQTSMYLCASSLLMQGHSGNTIYFGEGSWLTVV.

This chain joins TRBV7-8 and TRBJ1-1; TRBD1 aligns across 7 bases. The CDR3 has 15 amino acids. The germline V gene encodes CDR1 SGHVS and CDR2 FQNEAQ. The trim removed 0 bases at V and 4 bases at J, leaving 5 bases unmatched. The CDR3 reads CASSLAITGVTEAFF. The CDR3 nucleotides are TGTGCCAGCAGCTTAGCTATCACAGGGGTCACTGAAGCTTTCTTT.

Details on this clone: At one of its ends the junction is not consistent with the germline gene, which may arise from a read error. The genes are TRBV7-9 and TRBJ2-7; TRBD2 might be the D (5 bases). The length of the CDR3 is 12 residues. The germline gives CDR1 SEHNR, CDR2 FQNEAQ (reference sequence). For the CDR3, the DNA is TGTTCCAGCAGCTTAGACTACTACGAGCAGTACTTC. It is translated as CSSSLDYYEQYF. Full variable domain (missing parts from reference TRBV7-9 and TRBJ2-7): DTGVSQNPRHKITKRGQNVTFRCDPISEHNRLYWYRQTLGQGPEFLTYFQNEAQLEKSRLLSDRFSAERPKGSFSTLEIQRTEQGDSAMYLCSSSLDYYEQYFGPGTRLTVT.

The rearrangement joins TRBV6-5 to TRBJ2-3, with 9 bases aligning to TRBD2. V lost 6 bases, J lost 3 bases, and 7 bases stayed unmatched. The germline gives CDR1 MNHEY, CDR2 SVGAGI. This CDR3 comprises 15 residues. CDR3 in amino acids: CASSRSGGITDTQYF. In DNA, the CDR3 is TGTGCCAGCAGCCGAAGCGGGGGGATAACAGATACGCAGTATTTT.

This chain connects TRBV18 to TRBJ1-1; 7 positions match TRBD1. Germline CDR1 and CDR2: KGHSH and LQKENI. The junction had 6 bases not matched to a gene; V was cut back by 4 bases and J by 1 base. This CDR3 comprises 15 residues. CDR3 bases: TGTGCCAGCTCACTCAGGGGGATAAGGAACACTGAAGCTTTCTTT. Amino acids: CASSLRGIRNTEAFF.

The rearrangement links TRBV4-3 to TRBJ1-1, with 7 bases fitting TRBD1. CDR3 length: 16 amino acids. V lost 3 bases and J lost 4; bases outside the gene matches: 11. Germline values: CDR1 LGHNA, CDR2 YSLEER. The CDR3 reads CASSQRGTVGGTEAFF. The CDR3 coding sequence is TGCGCCAGCAGCCAGAGGGGGACAGTGGGAGGCACTGAAGCTTTCTTT.

This chain joins TRBV10-1 and TRBJ2-1; 11 nucleotides line up with TRBD2. CDR1 is WNHNN and CDR2 is SYGVQD in the germline V gene (reference sequence). CDR3 length equals 17 residues. The ends lost 4 bases at V and 4 bases at J; junction bases unmatched: 9. The CDR3 region is CASSATSGEGDYNEQFF. The DNA for the CDR3 is TGCGCCAGCAGTGCGACTAGCGGGGAAGGAGATTACAATGAGCAGTTCTTC.

The chain uses TRBV6-6 and TRBJ1-1; perhaps TRBD1 as D (5 bases). V was trimmed by 6 bases and J by 10 bases, leaving 18 bases between them. Per the germline V gene, CDR1 is MNHNY and CDR2 is SVGAGI (reference sequence). The CDR3 length is 13 residues. CDR3 sequence reads: CASRPQEGQGAFF. The CDR3 bases are TGTGCCAGCAGACCACAGGAGGGGCAAGGAGCTTTCTTT.

As DNA, the CDR3 is TGCAGCGTTGGGGGGACAGTAATGAACACTGAAGCTTTCTTT. Encoded protein: CSVGGTVMNTEAFF. The V call is TRBV29-1, the J call TRBJ1-1; 7 bases are a match to TRBD1. The trim removed 4 bases at V and 0 bases at J, leaving 5 bases unmatched. The CDR3 runs to 14 residues. The germline CDR1 and CDR2 sequences are SQVTM and ANQGSEA.

The chain employs TRBV4-1 and TRBJ1-1; 9 nucleotides agree with TRBD1. The CDR3 has 15 amino acids. With V trimmed by 0 bases and J by 6 bases, 5 bases remained unmatched. Germline assignment: CDR1 MGHRA and CDR2 YSYEKL. The CDR3 bases are TGCGCCAGCAGCCAAGATTACAGGGGGCTCTCTGAAGCTTTCTTT. This gives the protein CASSQDYRGLSEAFF.

The V gene is TRBV7-9, the J gene TRBJ1-5; TRBD1 matches at 7 bases. CDR1 and CDR2 (germline): SEHNR, FQNEAQ (reference sequence). The CDR3 spans 14 residues. V trimming: 5 bases; J trimming: 7 bases; junction bases outside the gene matches: 8. The CDR3 loop is CASSTDREDQPQHF. CDR3 DNA: TGTGCCAGCAGCACCGACAGGGAGGACCAGCCCCAGCATTTT.

The chain recombines TRBV27 with TRBJ2-7; 7 bases are a match to TRBD1. This CDR3 has 13 residues. The V gene's germline CDR1 is MNHEY and CDR2 SMNVEV (reference sequence). The trim removed 5 bases at V and 5 bases at J, leaving 6 bases unmatched. The CDR3 loop is CASSEDRIHEQYF. CDR3 bases: TGTGCCAGCAGTGAGGACAGGATTCACGAGCAGTACTTC.

The V gene is TRBV4-1, the J gene TRBJ1-6; 12 bases agree with TRBD1. The CDR3 spans 16 residues. The germline V gene has CDR1 MGHRA and CDR2 YSYEKL. The J segment lost 10 bases and the V segment lost 3 bases, leaving 7 bases of the junction unmatched. The CDR3 bases are TGCGCCAGCAGCCACCAGGGACAGGGGGCGGGATCACCCCTCCACTTT. As protein: CASSHQGQGAGSPLHF.

This clone was seen only once. V gene TRBV28 combines with J gene TRBJ2-5; 11 bases agree with TRBD2. The V gene end was trimmed by 2 bases and the J gene end by 0 bases; junction bases not matched to a gene: 5. This CDR3 has 17 amino acids. Germline V lookup: CDR1 MDHEN, CDR2 SYDVKM. The CDR3 reads CASSLGRLAGYQETQYF. The CDR3 DNA sequence: TGTGCCAGCAGTTTAGGGCGACTAGCGGGGTACCAAGAGACCCAGTACTTC.

In regard to this clone: At one end the junction does not follow the germline gene, possibly because of a read error. The rearrangement uses TRBV7-9 and TRBJ1-2; maybe TRBD1 (6 bases). The CDR3 has 10 amino acids. CDR1 and CDR2 (germline): SEHNR, FQNEAQ (reference sequence). In nucleotides, the CDR3 is TGTGCCAGCAGCCGTCGGGGGGCGTACTTC. Translating it yields CASSRRGAYF.

This chain uses TRBV5-4 with TRBJ1-6; 7 nucleotides agree with TRBD1. Germline assignment: CDR1 SGHNT and CDR2 YYREEE (reference sequence). The CDR3 spans 14 residues. With V trimmed by 7 bases and J by 7 bases, 8 bases remained unmatched. The CDR3: CASRGTGVNSPLHF. DNA for the CDR3: TGTGCCAGCCGTGGTACAGGGGTGAATTCACCCCTCCACTTT.

This rearrangement joins TRBV11-3 to TRBJ2-3, with 10 bases aligning to TRBD1. V trimming: 5 bases; J trimming: 2 bases; junction bases outside the gene matches: 7. The CDR3 covers 16 residues. CDR1 and CDR2 from the germline V gene are SGHNT and YENEEA. The CDR3 nucleotides are TGTGCCAGCAGCCCCGGGCGACAGGGGGCCACAGATACGCAGTATTTT. Amino acid sequence: CASSPGRQGATDTQYF.